The 28 T cell receptor beta chains in this list originate from one sample, sequenced in a study of T cell repertoires in cytomegalovirus infection (dated by TCRdb to about 2019). No antigen has been identified for these receptors. The treatment or condition label for this specimen denotes: in vitro stimulation with specific CMV peptide epitopes to enrich CMV-specific T cells. These reads were obtained on an Illumina HiSeq 1500. Clones were called with MiXCR by TCRdb after fastp trimmed the public reads at Q25, and only in-frame beta chains were retained. Each CDR3 protein appears once, grouped with its most common genes and DNA. The table for this sample lists under 350,000 distinct CDR3 sequences; approximately 22% of them were counted only once. The ten biggest clones cover approximately 19% of the sample. The sequences come from cultured PBMCs, collected from culture after CMV antigen stimulation. Every receptor here comes from a human donor in good health (CMV status not recorded). Some clones in this sample may be carry-over from other donors' samples.

There are many counts of this clonotype. The chain recombines TRBV7-2 with TRBJ2-3, with a weak D call TRBD2 (7 bases). The CDR3 is 15 amino acids. Germline V CDR1 and CDR2: SGHTA, FQGNSA. Trimming left V 5 bases short and J 1 base short, with 13 bases between. The chain's CDR3 is CASSVVGGGTDTQYF. CDR3 coding DNA: TGTGCCAGCAGCGTGGTAGGGGGGGGCACAGATACGCAGTATTTT.

This clonotype was counted only a few times. The chain combines TRBV2 with TRBJ2-2; a weak D match, TRBD1 (6 bases). V gave up 6 bases and J gave up 4 bases, with 18 bases separating them. In germline, CDR1 is SNHLY, CDR2 FYNNEI. The CDR3 totals 16 residues. The CDR3 here is CASSLRGQRATGELFF. DNA for the CDR3: TGTGCCAGCAGCCTCCGGGGACAAAGGGCCACCGGGGAGCTGTTTTTT.

V usage is TRBV20-1 and J usage is TRBJ1-4; 11 nucleotides align to TRBD1. This CDR3 comprises 14 residues. Per germline, CDR1 DFQATT and CDR2 SNEGSKA (reference sequence). V lost 3 bases to trimming and J lost 6 bases; unmatched junction nucleotides: 3. The CDR3 loop reads CSARGQGGDEKLFF. The CDR3 DNA follows: TGCAGTGCTAGGGGACAGGGGGGGGATGAAAAACTGTTTTTT.

At least ten counts were recorded for this clonotype. The chain links TRBV7-8 to TRBJ2-7; 8 bases map to TRBD2. The CDR3 runs 14 residues. The germline gives CDR1 SGHVS, CDR2 FQNEAQ. V was pared by 5 bases and J by 7 bases, with 10 bases of the junction left unmatched. The CDR3 spells CASSREREKGEQYV. The CDR3 DNA reads TGTGCCAGCAGCCGAGAGCGGGAGAAGGGTGAGCAGTACGTC.

At least ten counts were recorded for this clonotype. This chain connects TRBV2 to TRBJ2-2, with D hard to call. V was shortened by 6 bases and J by 5 bases, with 16 bases between the two germline ends. Germline CDR1 reads SNHLY; CDR2 reads FYNNEI. This CDR3 spans 15 amino acids. The chain's CDR3 is CASSQTPLGTGELFF. In nucleotides, the CDR3 is TGTGCCAGCAGCCAAACCCCCCTGGGAACCGGGGAGCTGTTTTTT.

This clonotype was detected ten times or more. The chain recombines TRBV7-2 with TRBJ1-3; no firm D call. Per the germline V gene, CDR1 is SGHTA and CDR2 is FQGNSA. The CDR3 contains 17 residues. Trimming removed 1 base from V and 0 bases from J, with 13 bases in between. The CDR3: CASSLGVAGASGNTIYF. The CDR3 nucleotides read TGTGCCAGCAGCTTAGGGGTTGCGGGCGCCTCTGGAAACACCATATATTTT.

This clonotype occurred a few times. The chain joins TRBV10-3 to TRBJ1-5, with D unclear. This CDR3 is built from 14 residues. Per germline, CDR1 ENHRY and CDR2 SYGVKD. V dropped 5 bases and J dropped 0 bases, with 8 bases sitting between them. Here the CDR3 reads CAISTSDSNQPQHF. The CDR3 bases are TGTGCCATCAGTACGAGTGATAGCAATCAGCCCCAGCATTTT.

This clonotype was seen a few times. This chain joins TRBV7-2 and TRBJ1-3, with D tentatively TRBD1 (6 bases). There are 14 residues in the CDR3. Per germline, CDR1 SGHTA and CDR2 FQGNSA. The germline V and J ends were trimmed by 4 bases and 3 bases, with 10 bases remaining between them. The CDR3, as DNA: TGTGCCAGCAGCTCCGGACAGATTGGAAACACCATATATTTT. Residues: CASSSGQIGNTIYF.

This clonotype showed up many times. This chain joins TRBV7-2 and TRBJ2-3, with TRBD2 identical over 8 bases. The germline V gene encodes CDR1 SGHTA and CDR2 FQGNSA. V was clipped by 5 bases and J by 4 bases; unmatched bases: 11. CDR3 length: 16 residues. The CDR3 nucleotides are TGTGCCAGCAGCCTCTCCAGCGGGAGTACCTCAGATACGCAGTATTTT. This encodes CASSLSSGSTSDTQYF.

This clonotype has only a few counts. This chain connects TRBV6-8 to TRBJ2-1; 10 bases align to TRBD2. The germline V gene encodes CDR1 MNHGY and CDR2 SAAAGT. The V gene end was trimmed by 2 bases and the J gene end by 7 bases; junction bases not matched to a gene: 8. The CDR3 runs 16 residues. The CDR3: CASSYGGLSGGNEQFF. The CDR3 DNA is TGTGCCAGCAGTTACGGGGGACTTAGCGGGGGGAATGAGCAGTTCTTC.

The chain couples TRBV20-1 to TRBJ1-1, with 7 bases lining up with TRBD1. With 1 base clipped from V and 2 bases from J, the junction kept 4 bases outside the gene matches. Germline loops: CDR1 DFQATT, CDR2 SNEGSKA (reference sequence). The CDR3 sequence is 14 residues long. Written as DNA, the CDR3 is TGCAGTGCTAGAGGGGACAGCAAAAACACTGAAGCTTTCTTT. Its protein is CSARGDSKNTEAFF.

This clonotype has a handful of counts. The J gene is TRBJ1-2, the V gene TRBV28; 7 positions agree with TRBD1. With 4 bases clipped from V and 3 bases from J, the junction kept 8 bases outside the gene matches. The CDR3 covers 15 residues. Germline assignment: CDR1 MDHEN and CDR2 SYDVKM. CDR3 DNA: TGTGCCAGCAGTTCCCCAGGGGGGAGATACTATGGCTACACCTTC. Protein sequence: CASSSPGGRYYGYTF.

This clonotype was seen a few times. Here the CDR3 reads CASSAPKSFGEQFF. DNA of the CDR3: TGTGCCAGTAGTGCCCCCAAGTCCTTCGGTGAGCAGTTCTTC. The rearrangement links TRBV19 to TRBJ2-1; D is undetermined. V gave up 5 bases and J gave up 9 bases, with 17 bases separating them. The germline V gene has CDR1 LNHDA and CDR2 SQIVND (reference sequence). The CDR3 is 14 amino acids.

The table lists this clonotype with a few counts. The chain recombines TRBV16 with TRBJ2-2; the D gene could be TRBD1 or TRBD2 (6 bases each). The CDR3 length is 14 residues. Trimming shortened V by 8 bases and J by 6 bases, and 16 bases separated the two germline ends. Germline V gives CDR1 KGHSY, CDR2 FQNENV. Here the CDR3 DNA reads TGTGCCAGCGGCGACCAGGGGACTTCCGGGGAGCTGTTTTTT. As protein: CASGDQGTSGELFF.

This clonotype was picked up a small number of times. The J gene is TRBJ2-1, the V gene TRBV6-2 or TRBV6-3; 10 bases are a match to TRBD2. The CDR3 length is 16 residues. The V segment lost 0 bases and the J segment 8 bases; nucleotides outside the gene matches: 7. From germline, CDR1 is MNHEY and CDR2 SVGEGT. CDR3 region: CASSYSILAGYDEQFF. In DNA form, the CDR3 reads TGTGCCAGCAGTTACTCGATACTAGCGGGATATGATGAGCAGTTCTTC.

This clonotype was found many times. The chain joins TRBV7-2 to TRBJ2-3, with 12 bases fitting TRBD2. J lost 1 base, V lost 5 bases, and 4 bases had no gene match. The length of the CDR3 is 16 residues. In germline, CDR1 is SGHTA, CDR2 FQGNSA. In DNA, the CDR3 is TGTGCCAGCAGCCCGGGGACTAGCGGGCGCACAGATACGCAGTATTTT. Amino acid sequence: CASSPGTSGRTDTQYF.

This clonotype was observed many times. V usage is TRBV7-2 and J usage is TRBJ2-7; D gene unclear. V was shortened by 0 bases and J by 4 bases, with 7 bases between the two germline ends. CDR3 length: 13 amino acids. Germline-derived CDR1 and CDR2 are SGHTA and FQGNSA. This CDR3 reads CASSLAHLYEQYV. CDR3 DNA sequence: TGTGCCAGCAGCTTAGCCCACCTTTACGAGCAGTACGTC.

This clonotype has ten or more counts. The chain employs TRBV27 and TRBJ2-1; D is possibly TRBD2 (6 bases). Germline values: CDR1 MNHEY, CDR2 SMNVEV (reference sequence). The CDR3 spans 13 residues. V was trimmed by 7 bases and J by 6 bases, leaving 13 bases between them. The CDR3 nucleotides read TGTGCCAGCACCCTAATCGGGGGCAATGAGCAGTTCTTC. Its protein is CASTLIGGNEQFF.

The rearrangement joins TRBV10-3 to TRBJ1-2; TRBD1 might be the D (5 bases). Germline V CDR1 and CDR2: ENHRY, SYGVKD. V shed 11 bases and J shed 5 bases, with 21 bases lying between them. The CDR3 contains 14 residues. The CDR3 loop is CASLGQDAKYGYTF. The CDR3 bases are TGTGCCTCCTTGGGGCAGGACGCAAAGTATGGCTACACCTTC.

V gene TRBV4-3 combines with J gene TRBJ2-1; 7 nucleotides line up with TRBD2. Germline V gene lookup returns CDR1 LGHNA and CDR2 YSLEER. The CDR3 has 15 residues. The J segment lost 9 bases and the V segment lost 1 base, leaving 9 bases of the junction unmatched. DNA of the CDR3: TGCGCCAGCAGCCAAGGACTAGCTCGAGGTATTGAGCAGTTCTTC. Translating gives CASSQGLARGIEQFF.

The table lists this clonotype with a few counts. The V call is TRBV6-5, the J call TRBJ2-6; no definite D call. V gave up 2 bases and J gave up 3 bases, with 11 bases separating them. The CDR3 extends over 16 amino acids. CDR1 MNHEY and CDR2 SVGAGI come from the germline V gene. The CDR3 loop is CASSYVSGYGANVLTF. The CDR3 bases are TGTGCCAGCAGTTACGTTTCGGGTTATGGGGCCAACGTCCTGACTTTC.

The chain uses TRBV2 and TRBJ2-7, with a possible D match to TRBD2 (5 bases). The CDR3 sequence is 16 residues long. Germline CDR1 and CDR2: SNHLY and FYNNEI. V shed 7 bases and J shed 0 bases, with 19 bases lying between them. CDR3 sequence reads: CASTSMGSSSSYEQYF. The CDR3 nucleotides are TGTGCCAGCACCTCGATGGGGAGCAGTAGCTCCTACGAGCAGTACTTC.

This clonotype was observed a few times. This may come from a read error, since a much larger clone is one base off. The J gene is TRBJ1-1, the V gene TRBV5-6, with D unresolved. This CDR3 has 13 amino acids. CDR1 is SGHDT, CDR2 YYEEEE, per germline. V dropped 1 base and J dropped 1 base, with 5 bases sitting between them. The CDR3 DNA sequence: TGTGCCAGCAGCTTGACATGGAACACTGAAGCTTTCTTT. Its translation: CASSLTWNTEAFF.

This sequence joins TRBV29-1 and TRBJ2-1, with 10 bases that match TRBD2. Trimming at V came to 2 bases and at J to 4 bases, leaving 5 bases not matched to a gene. The germline gives CDR1 SQVTM, CDR2 ANQGSEA. CDR3 length equals 15 residues. The CDR3 sequence is CSVEPLTSGYNEQFF. The CDR3 DNA reads as TGCAGCGTTGAACCGTTGACTAGCGGGTACAATGAGCAGTTCTTC.

V and J are TRBV3-1 and TRBJ1-1; no firm D call. This CDR3 comprises 13 residues. V shed 4 bases and J shed 3 bases, with 9 bases lying between them. CDR1 is LGHDT and CDR2 is YNNKEL in the germline V gene (reference sequence). CDR3 nucleotide sequence: TGTGCCAGCAGCCGAGACCGGGACACTGAAGCTTTCTTT. It encodes CASSRDRDTEAFF.

The chain recombines TRBV20-1 with TRBJ1-4; 8 bases line up with TRBD1. CDR1 DFQATT and CDR2 SNEGSKA come from the germline V gene (reference sequence). The V and J ends lost 6 bases and 5 bases, in that order; junction bases with no gene match: 5. The CDR3 consists of 13 residues. This CDR3 is CSARQGMNEKLFF. CDR3 coding DNA: TGCAGTGCAAGACAGGGGATGAATGAAAAACTGTTTTTT.

The table lists this clonotype with many counts. V gene TRBV7-2 combines with J gene TRBJ2-3; D not certain. The CDR3 is made up of 14 amino acids. Trimming took 1 base from V and 5 from J, leaving 10 bases between them. Germline-derived CDR1 and CDR2 are SGHTA and FQGNSA. The CDR3 region is CASSLEAREDTQYF. The CDR3 DNA reads as TGTGCCAGCAGCTTAGAGGCTAGGGAAGATACGCAGTATTTT.

The chain links TRBV5-1 to TRBJ2-7; 10 positions match TRBD1. The CDR3 consists of 16 residues. J was trimmed by 6 bases and V by 5 bases; bases with no gene match: 14. Germline CDR1 is SGHRS and CDR2 is YFSETQ. The CDR3 here is CASSRSSSTGGGEQYF. In nucleotides, the CDR3 is TGCGCCAGCAGTAGATCGAGTTCGACAGGGGGCGGCGAGCAGTACTTC.